Listed below are T cell receptor beta chains from one sample, sequenced in a study of Graves' ophthalmopathy and Graves' hyperthyroidism. TCRdb analysed the multiplex PCR reads with MiXCR anew, one entry per CDR3 protein. The data contain 200,000 to 250,000 distinct CDR3 sequences, around 50% of them singletons. The specimen sequenced was peripheral blood. Receptors were obtained from an adult man with Graves' ophthalmopathy. CDR3s include the opening cysteine and the closing phenylalanine or tryptophan. D genes are given only for firm matches. The size of a clone is reported for some rows only, either as once, few or many, or as a class for expanded clones.

j_call	v_call	d_call	clone_size	cdr3_nt	cdr3_aa
TRBJ2-5	TRBV24-1	.	.	TGTGCCACCAGTGATCCACTACACCAAGAGACCCAGTACTTC	CATSDPLHQETQYF
TRBJ1-2	TRBV2	TRBD1	.	TGTGCCAGCGGATGGACAGGGTCTGGTGGTGGCTACACCTTC	CASGWTGSGGGYTF
TRBJ1-4	TRBV7-9	.	.	TGTGCCAGCAGCTTAGGATCCGGAACAACTAATGAAAAACTGTTTTTT	CASSLGSGTTNEKLFF
TRBJ2-7	TRBV20-1	TRBD2	.	TGCAGTGCCGGGGCCGGGACTAGCAGGGTCGAGCAGTACTTC	CSAGAGTSRVEQYF
TRBJ2-2	TRBV29-1	.	.	TGCAGCGTTGAAAGGGAGCTGTTTTTT	CSVERELFF
TRBJ1-1	TRBV2	.	.	TGTGCCAGCACCGTAGGGCTAAGTACTGAAGCTTTCTTT	CASTVGLSTEAFF
TRBJ2-7	TRBV10-1	TRBD1	.	TGTGCCAGTAGTATGGGACAGGGTACCTACGAGCAGTACTTC	CASSMGQGTYEQYF
TRBJ1-1	TRBV20-1	.	few	TGCAGTGCTAGAGTGGGGGGACCGGGCACTGAAGCTTTCTTT	CSARVGGPGTEAFF
TRBJ2-3	TRBV7-9	.	.	TGTGCCAGCAGCACATATGTTAAAGATACGCAGTATTTT	CASSTYVKDTQYF
TRBJ1-6	TRBV7-3	.	many	TGTGCCAGCAGCTTACTTGCCCATAATTCACCCCTCCACTTT	CASSLLAHNSPLHF
TRBJ2-2	TRBV20-1	TRBD2	.	TGCAGTGCTAGGGACCCGACTAGCGGAGCTACCGGGGAGCTGTTTTTT	CSARDPTSGATGELFF
TRBJ2-7	TRBV7-8	.	.	TGTGCCAGCAGCCCTGGACAACTCTCCTACGAGCAGTACTTC	CASSPGQLSYEQYF
TRBJ1-4	TRBV18	.	many	TGTGCCAGCTCAACCGGGACGGGGGATGAAAAACTGTTTTTT	CASSTGTGDEKLFF
TRBJ2-5	TRBV20-1	TRBD1	few	TGCAGTGCGACCACAGGGGAAGAGACCCAGTACTTC	CSATTGEETQYF
TRBJ1-5	TRBV12-3/TRBV12-4	.	.	TGTGCCAGCAGTACGGCTGGCAATCAGCCCCAGCATTTT	CASSTAGNQPQHF
TRBJ1-5	TRBV5-5	.	few	TGCGCCAGCAGCTTGGCAGGGGCGAGCAATCAGCCCCAGCATTTT	CASSLAGASNQPQHF
TRBJ2-7	TRBV2	.	once	TGTGCCAGCAGTTCTGACAGACTTTACGAGCAGTACTTC	CASSSDRLYEQYF
TRBJ2-2	TRBV11-3	.	.	TGTGCCAGCAGCCAGGGGAGGAAAACCGGGGAGCTGTTTTTT	CASSQGRKTGELFF
TRBJ1-2	TRBV7-2	TRBD1	once	TGTGCCAGCAGCTTAGATATGGCGACAGGGATTTCTGATGGCTACACCTTC	CASSLDMATGISDGYTF
TRBJ2-5	TRBV2	.	.	TGTGCCAGCGAGCCAGGGGATGAGTGGGAGACCCAGTACTTC	CASEPGDEWETQYF
TRBJ2-6	TRBV6-5	.	few	TGTGCCAGCAGTTATCGGACAGCTGGGGCCAACGTCCTGACTTTC	CASSYRTAGANVLTF
TRBJ1-5	TRBV10-1	.	few	TGCGCCAGCAGTGAGTCTGAGTCCGGTGCCAAACCTCTTCAGCCCCAGCATTTT	CASSESESGAKPLQPQHF
TRBJ1-2	TRBV12-3/TRBV12-4	TRBD1	few	TGTGCCAGCAGTCCCTTCACAGGGGGCGCGACAGGTGGCTACACCTTC	CASSPFTGGATGGYTF
TRBJ2-7	TRBV5-1	TRBD2	.	TGCGCCAGCAGCTTGTGGTCGGGCAGGGAGGGGAGCGAGCAGTACTTC	CASSLWSGREGSEQYF
TRBJ2-7	TRBV20-1	.	.	TGCAGTGCTACCCGAGGAGGGGGAGGGCAAGAGCAGTACTTC	CSATRGGGGQEQYF
TRBJ1-5	TRBV29-1	TRBD1	many	TGCAGCGTTGGGCAGGGGGGCAATAGCAATCAGCCCCAGCATTTT	CSVGQGGNSNQPQHF
TRBJ2-7	TRBV12-3/TRBV12-4	TRBD1	.	TGTGCCAGCAGTGCCCCGGACAGGGCGCGATACGAGCAGTACTTC	CASSAPDRARYEQYF
TRBJ2-7	TRBV5-4	.	.	TGTGCCAGCAGCTTGGAGCAGGGTAGCTCCTACGAGCAGTACTTC	CASSLEQGSSYEQYF
TRBJ2-7	TRBV6-5	TRBD2	.	TGTGCCAGCAGTAGCGGGGACTCAACATACGAGCAGTACTTC	CASSSGDSTYEQYF
TRBJ2-2	TRBV11-3	.	.	TGTGCCAGCAGTCCCCTCGGATGGAACACCGGGGAGCTGTTTTTT	CASSPLGWNTGELFF
TRBJ2-7	TRBV7-8	.	.	TGTGCCAGCAGCAAAAGAAGTGGGGGCAGATCGTACGAGCAGTACTTC	CASSKRSGGRSYEQYF
TRBJ2-7	TRBV27	.	few	TGTGTCAGGGTGGGCTTGGACGAGCAGTACTTC	CVRVGLDEQYF
TRBJ1-1	TRBV7-8	TRBD1	.	TGTGCCAGCAGTTTAGACAGGGATGAAAGCACTGAAGCTTTCTTT	CASSLDRDESTEAFF
TRBJ1-4	TRBV29-1	.	.	TGCAGCGTTGAAAGAGGAACTAATGAAAAACTGTTTTTT	CSVERGTNEKLFF
TRBJ1-1	TRBV29-1	TRBD1	.	TGCACCACCACACTCCGGACAGGGGGGAACACTGAAGCTTTCTTT	CTTTLRTGGNTEAFF
TRBJ1-2	TRBV9	TRBD1	.	TGTGCCAGCAGCGAAGGACAGGGCCCTAACTATGGCTACACCTTC	CASSEGQGPNYGYTF
TRBJ1-2	TRBV10-3	TRBD1	.	TGTGCCATCTATGACAGGGGGCTTTACGGCTACACCTTC	CAIYDRGLYGYTF
TRBJ1-1	TRBV29-1	.	few	TGCAGCGTTGATGATTTGGGGGCCCCTGGGACTGAAGCTTTCTTT	CSVDDLGAPGTEAFF
TRBJ2-2	TRBV10-3	.	.	TGTGCCAGCATCTCAGGTGGCGGGGAGCTGTTTTTT	CASISGGGELFF
TRBJ2-7	TRBV6-6	.	once	TGTGCCAGCAGTTACTCGAACGCCTGGGATTCCCCTTACGAGCAGTACTTC	CASSYSNAWDSPYEQYF
TRBJ1-1	TRBV2	.	many	TGTGCCAGCAGTGATGGCGCAGGAGCTTTCTTT	CASSDGAGAFF
TRBJ1-3	TRBV5-4	.	few	TGTGCCAGCAGCCTAGACAGAACCTCTGGAAACACCATATATTTT	CASSLDRTSGNTIYF
TRBJ2-3	TRBV29-1	.	.	TGCAGCGTTGAAGATCAAGGGGATCCAGATACGCAGTATTTT	CSVEDQGDPDTQYF
TRBJ2-5	TRBV6-5	TRBD1	once	TGTGCCAGCAGTTCGGGGACAGGGCAGCAAGAGACCCAGTACTTC	CASSSGTGQQETQYF
TRBJ1-1	TRBV29-1	TRBD1	.	TGCAGCAGCAGGGGGCTGGGTGTCTCTGAAGCTTTCTTT	CSSRGLGVSEAFF
TRBJ2-3	TRBV28	TRBD1	.	TGTGCCAGCAGTCCCGACAGGGGTGTACCAGATACGCAGTATTTT	CASSPDRGVPDTQYF
TRBJ2-7	TRBV5-1	.	.	TGCGCCAGCAGTACAAAGGGCCACGAGCAGTACTTC	CASSTKGHEQYF
TRBJ1-1	TRBV29-1	.	many	TGCAGCGTTGTGTCGGGCAGGGGCACTGAAGCTTTCTTT	CSVVSGRGTEAFF
TRBJ2-5	TRBV12-3/TRBV12-4	.	many	TGTGCCAGCAGTTCTCGGACTAGGGGGGGGCAAGAGACCCAGTACTTC	CASSSRTRGGQETQYF
TRBJ1-2	TRBV20-1	.	.	TGCAGTGCTCGTACAGGGCTAGCTAACTATGGCTACACCTTC	CSARTGLANYGYTF
TRBJ1-3	TRBV10-3	.	.	TGTGCCATCCGAACCAGATTCCCGGCGACAAGGGGGTCTGGAAACACCATATATTTT	CAIRTRFPATRGSGNTIYF
TRBJ1-4	TRBV29-1	.	.	TGCAGCGCTGAGAGCGTCGGGGTGGGACCTAATGAAAAACTGTTTTTT	CSAESVGVGPNEKLFF
TRBJ2-5	TRBV19	TRBD2	few	TGTGCCAGTAGTAGGGGGGGACTAGCGGGAGAGACCCAGTACTTC	CASSRGGLAGETQYF
TRBJ1-5	TRBV19	.	.	TGTGCCAGTAGTATTTACAGGGCTAGCAATCAGCCCCAGCATTTT	CASSIYRASNQPQHF